Below, one T cell receptor beta chain is given with its context. Its antigen is undetermined. Germline V lookup: CDR1 LNHNV, CDR2 YYDKDF (reference sequence). This CDR3 is built from 15 residues. V was pared by 0 bases and J by 5 bases, with 5 bases of the junction left unmatched. The assay was immunoSEQ multiplex PCR, and TCRdb's table has in-frame clones only and misses some. The sample carries 9,500 to 12,000 clones, more than 60% recorded once. The data are from a study of early stage breast cancer tumors. At the level of the study: Most invasive tumors, about 80% of the 16, were ER+/PR+/HER2-. Samples were sequenced at 9 to 10-fold average coverage.

Study observations and caveats: Tumor and normal breast were distinguished via blood comparison in about 90% of the 16 patients. Commonly generated sequences made up most enriched TCRB sequences shared between patients.

Sequenced sample: breast tumor tissue. The source of this sequence is a person in their 70s with breast cancer. The chain carries TRBV15 and TRBJ2-7, with 9 bases lining up with TRBD1. The CDR3 region is CATSRDDRGFDEQYF. CDR3 nucleotides: TGTGCCACCAGCAGAGATGACAGGGGGTTCGACGAGCAGTACTTC.